The clone carrying this T cell receptor beta chain was counted between two and nine times. The record originates from a study of blood T cell repertoires in COVID-19. V dropped 5 bases and J dropped 5 bases, with 6 bases sitting between them. This CDR3 region has 12 residues. Germline V gene data show CDR1 as SGHAT and CDR2 as FQNNGV. Libraries were prepared by immunoSEQ multiplex PCR; TCRdb keeps only in-frame clonotypes and omits some of them. Of about 160,000 clones listed, approximately 80% are singletons. The sequenced sample was PBMCs or T cells enriched from blood (not recorded which). The chain combines TRBV11-2 with TRBJ1-4; D is undetermined. This TCR was recovered from a woman aged 55-69 years who had recovered from COVID-19. The CDR3 coding sequence is TGTGCCAGCAGCCCCTTAAATGAAAAACTGTTTTTT. Translated, it gives CASSPLNEKLFF.